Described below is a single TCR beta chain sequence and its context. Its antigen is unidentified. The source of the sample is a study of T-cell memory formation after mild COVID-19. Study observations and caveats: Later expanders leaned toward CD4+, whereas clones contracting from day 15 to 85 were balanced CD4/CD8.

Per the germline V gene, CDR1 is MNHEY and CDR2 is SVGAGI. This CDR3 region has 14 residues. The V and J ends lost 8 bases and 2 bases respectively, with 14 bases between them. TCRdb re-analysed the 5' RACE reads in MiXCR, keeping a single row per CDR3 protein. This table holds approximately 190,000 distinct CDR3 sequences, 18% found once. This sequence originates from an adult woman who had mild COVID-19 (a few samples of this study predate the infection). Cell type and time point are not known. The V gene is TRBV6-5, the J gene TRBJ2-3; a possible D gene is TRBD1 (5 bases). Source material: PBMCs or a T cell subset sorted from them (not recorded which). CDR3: CASRLGRATDTQYF. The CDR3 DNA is TGTGCCAGCCGGCTCGGCAGGGCCACAGATACGCAGTATTTT.